One T cell receptor beta chain is described in this entry. Just one base apart from a much larger clone, this may be a read error. A read error is likely, as this CDR3 ends without the conserved phenylalanine or tryptophan. The sample belongs to a study of response to subunit inactivated influenza vaccine. CDR1 is MNHEY, CDR2 SVGEGT, per germline. Trimming took 8 bases from V and 0 from J, leaving 8 bases between them. This CDR3 spans 14 amino acids. One entry per CDR3 protein, called by TCRdb with MiXCR from the RT-PCR reads. The sample lists 500,000 to 600,000 distinct CDR3 sequences; 13% to 15% were seen once.

The V and J genes are TRBV6-2 or TRBV6-3 and TRBJ2-6; no clear D gene. This material consisted of PBMCs from blood, taken roughly 13 days after vaccination. The receptor's source is a man aged 50-60 years who received an inactivated influenza vaccine. This CDR3 is CASRFDSGANVLTY. In nucleotides, the CDR3 is TGTGCCAGCCGGTTTGACTCTGGGGCCAACGTCCTGACTTAC.